Sequencing of this T cell receptor (beta chain) was carried out in a study of beta chain features in type 1 diabetes. Study summary: Examination of sorted cells across all samples involved 98,000,000 or so cells.

Study-wide findings and caveats: Patients with type 1 diabetes showed fewer VDJ junction insertions and more deletions. Across all four CD4+ subsets, people with type 1 diabetes showed modestly shorter TCRB CDR3s.

Markers CD45RO/CCR7/CD25/CD127/CD95/CD27 served to sort CD4+ naive, central memory, regulatory and stem cell-like memory cells. Sorted cells reached over 95% purity in every population. J gave up 2 bases and V 4 bases, and 2 bases lay outside the gene matches. This CDR3 region has 14 residues. The germline gives CDR1 LGHNA, CDR2 YSLEER. Comment on this clone: What it binds is unknown.

Expressed TCRB transcripts got sequenced, as all isolated RNA was reverse transcribed. Only in-frame clones appear in the TCRdb table, and some are missing; sequencing was by immunoSEQ multiplex PCR. The sample records around 150,000 clones, almost 65% being singletons. What was sequenced was naive CD4+ T cells from blood. The origin of this receptor is a man aged 25-40 years with type 1 diabetes. The J gene is TRBJ2-5, the V gene TRBV4-3; 9 bases are a match to TRBD1. Written as DNA, the CDR3 is TGCGCCAGCAGCCCAGGGACAGGGCAAGAGACCCAGTACTTC. This gives the protein CASSPGTGQETQYF.